This T cell receptor (beta chain) stems from a study of cytomegalovirus exposure and HLA in healthy donors. The study, taken as a whole, reports: Across donors, sequencing depth was assumed by presence/absence analyses to be roughly uniform. A previous analysis found most TCR beta V segments productive roughly 87% or roughly 30% of the time.

This clone occurred a few times. Its antigen is undetermined. The PCR used 60 Vbeta and 13 Jbeta primers. Clones were sequenced by immunoSEQ multiplex PCR, and TCRdb holds only the in-frame ones, with some missing. The sample has about 150,000 clones; more than 60% are singletons. Input material: PBMCs. The clonotype comes from a man aged 40-50 years in good health and CMV-seropositive.

DNA of the CDR3: TGTGCCAGCAGTGACGCGGGAGGGGCGGCGAATGAGCAGTTCTTC. It translates to CASSDAGGAANEQFF. The V gene is TRBV6-4, the J gene TRBJ2-1, with TRBD2 matching over 9 bases. The V segment lost 2 bases and the J segment 7 bases; nucleotides outside the gene matches: 6. The germline CDR1 and CDR2 sequences are MRHNA and SNTAGT. This CDR3 has 15 residues.